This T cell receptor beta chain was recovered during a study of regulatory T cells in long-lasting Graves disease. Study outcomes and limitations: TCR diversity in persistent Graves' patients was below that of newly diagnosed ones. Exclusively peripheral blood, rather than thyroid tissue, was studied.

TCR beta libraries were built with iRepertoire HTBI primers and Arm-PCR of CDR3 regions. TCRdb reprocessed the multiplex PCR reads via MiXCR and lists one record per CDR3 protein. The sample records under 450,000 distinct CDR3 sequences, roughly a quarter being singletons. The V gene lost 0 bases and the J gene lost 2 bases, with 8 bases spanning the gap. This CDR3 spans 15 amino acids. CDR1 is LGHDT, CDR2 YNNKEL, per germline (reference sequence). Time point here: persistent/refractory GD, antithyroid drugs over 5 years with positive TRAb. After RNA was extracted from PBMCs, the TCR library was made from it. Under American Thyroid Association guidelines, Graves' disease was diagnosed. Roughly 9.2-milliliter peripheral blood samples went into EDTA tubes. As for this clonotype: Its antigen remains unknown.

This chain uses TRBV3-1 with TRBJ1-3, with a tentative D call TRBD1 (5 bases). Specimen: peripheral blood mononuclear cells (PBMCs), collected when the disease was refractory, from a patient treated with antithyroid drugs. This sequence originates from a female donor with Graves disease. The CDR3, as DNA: TGTGCCAGCAGCCAAGAAGGGGTGGCTGGAAACACCATATATTTT. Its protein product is CASSQEGVAGNTIYF.